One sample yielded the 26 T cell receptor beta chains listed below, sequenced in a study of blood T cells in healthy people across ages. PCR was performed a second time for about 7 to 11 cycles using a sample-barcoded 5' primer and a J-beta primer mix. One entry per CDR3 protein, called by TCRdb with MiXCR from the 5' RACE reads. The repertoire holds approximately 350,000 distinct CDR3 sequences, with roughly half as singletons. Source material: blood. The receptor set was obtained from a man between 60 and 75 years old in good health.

CDR3 DNA: TGTGCCAGCAGTGCCTCGGGACTAGCGGGGAAAGAGCAGTACTTC. Translation: CASSASGLAGKEQYF. This chain joins TRBV12-3 or TRBV12-4 and TRBJ2-5, with 13 bases matching TRBD2. This CDR3 region has 15 residues. V trimming: 5 bases; J trimming: 11 bases; junction bases outside the gene matches: 11.

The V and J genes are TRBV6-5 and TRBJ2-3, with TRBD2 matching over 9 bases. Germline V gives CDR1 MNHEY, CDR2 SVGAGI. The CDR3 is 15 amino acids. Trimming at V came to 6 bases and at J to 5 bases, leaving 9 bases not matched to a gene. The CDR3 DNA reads TGTGCCAGCAGGTCGCGGGGGGGCCATGGAGATACGCAGTATTTT. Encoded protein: CASRSRGGHGDTQYF.

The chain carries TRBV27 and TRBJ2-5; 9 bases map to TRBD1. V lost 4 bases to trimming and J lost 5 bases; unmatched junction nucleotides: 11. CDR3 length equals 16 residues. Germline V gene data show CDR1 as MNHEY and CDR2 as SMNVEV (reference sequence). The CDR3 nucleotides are TGTGCCAGCAGTTCCGCCGGGACAGGGTCCCATGAGACCCAGTACTTC. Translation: CASSSAGTGSHETQYF.

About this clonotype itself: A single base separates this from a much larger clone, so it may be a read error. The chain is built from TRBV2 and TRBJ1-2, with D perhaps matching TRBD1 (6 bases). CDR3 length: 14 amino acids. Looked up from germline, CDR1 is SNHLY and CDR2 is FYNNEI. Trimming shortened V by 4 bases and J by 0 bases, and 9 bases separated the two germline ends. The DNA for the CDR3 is TGTGCCAGCAGTGTAGGACAGACTAACTATGGCTACACCTTC. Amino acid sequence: CASSVGQTNYGYTF. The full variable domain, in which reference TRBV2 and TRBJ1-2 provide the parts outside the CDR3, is EPEVTQTPSHQVTQMGQEVILRCVPISNHLYFYWYRQILGQKVEFLVSFYNNEISEKSEIFDDQFSVERPDGSNFTLKIRSTKLEDSAMYFCASSVGQTNYGYTFGSGTRLTVV.

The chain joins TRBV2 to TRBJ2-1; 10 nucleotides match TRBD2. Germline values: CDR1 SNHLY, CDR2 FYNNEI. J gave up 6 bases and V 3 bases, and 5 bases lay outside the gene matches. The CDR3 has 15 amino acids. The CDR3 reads CASSDPSGGANEQFF. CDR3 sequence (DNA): TGTGCCAGCAGTGATCCGAGCGGGGGGGCCAATGAGCAGTTCTTC.

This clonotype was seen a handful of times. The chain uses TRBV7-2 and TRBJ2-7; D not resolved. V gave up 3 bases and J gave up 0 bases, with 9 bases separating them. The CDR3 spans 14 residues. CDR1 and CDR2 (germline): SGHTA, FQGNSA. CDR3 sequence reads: CASSFRRNSYEQYF. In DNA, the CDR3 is TGTGCCAGCAGCTTCAGGCGGAACTCCTACGAGCAGTACTTC.

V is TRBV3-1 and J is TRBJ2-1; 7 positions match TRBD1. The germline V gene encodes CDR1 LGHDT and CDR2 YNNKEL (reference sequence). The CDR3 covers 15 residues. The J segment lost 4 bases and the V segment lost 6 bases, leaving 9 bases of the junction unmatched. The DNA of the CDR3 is TGTGCCAGCAGTTCCCCGGGACAGAGATACAATGAGCAGTTCTTC. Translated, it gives CASSSPGQRYNEQFF.

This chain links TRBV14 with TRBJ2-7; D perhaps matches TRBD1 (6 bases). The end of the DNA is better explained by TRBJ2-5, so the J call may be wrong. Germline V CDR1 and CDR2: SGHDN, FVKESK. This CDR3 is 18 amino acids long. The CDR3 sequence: CASSRIDQGHPDGKTQYF. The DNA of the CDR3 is TGTGCCAGCAGCCGAATAGACCAGGGGCACCCGGACGGAAAGACCCAGTACTTC.

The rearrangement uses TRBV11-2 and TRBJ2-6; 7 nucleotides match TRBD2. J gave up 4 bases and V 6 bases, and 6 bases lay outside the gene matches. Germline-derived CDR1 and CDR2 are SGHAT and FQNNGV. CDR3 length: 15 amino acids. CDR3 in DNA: TGTGCCAGCAGTGGGGAGGGTTCCGGGGCCAACGTCCTGACTTTC. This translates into CASSGEGSGANVLTF.

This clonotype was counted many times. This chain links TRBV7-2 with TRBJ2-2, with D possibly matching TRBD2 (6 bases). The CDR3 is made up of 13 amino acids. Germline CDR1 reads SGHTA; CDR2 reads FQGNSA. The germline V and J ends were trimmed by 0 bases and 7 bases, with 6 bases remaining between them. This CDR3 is CASSLAGGGELFF. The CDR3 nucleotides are TGTGCCAGCAGCTTAGCCGGGGGCGGGGAGCTGTTTTTT.

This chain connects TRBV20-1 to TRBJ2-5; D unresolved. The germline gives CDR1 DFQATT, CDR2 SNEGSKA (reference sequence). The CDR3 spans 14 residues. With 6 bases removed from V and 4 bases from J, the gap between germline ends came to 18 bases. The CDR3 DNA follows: TGCAGTGCCGCCCTATATATAACGCGAGAGACCCAGTACTTC. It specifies CSAALYITRETQYF.

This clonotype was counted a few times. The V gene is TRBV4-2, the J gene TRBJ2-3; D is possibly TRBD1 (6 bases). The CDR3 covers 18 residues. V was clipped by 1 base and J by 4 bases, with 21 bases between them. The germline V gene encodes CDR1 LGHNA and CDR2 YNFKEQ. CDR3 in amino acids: CASSQGVRGRGSADTQYF. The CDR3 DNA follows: TGTGCCAGCAGCCAAGGCGTCAGAGGCAGGGGAAGTGCAGATACGCAGTATTTT.

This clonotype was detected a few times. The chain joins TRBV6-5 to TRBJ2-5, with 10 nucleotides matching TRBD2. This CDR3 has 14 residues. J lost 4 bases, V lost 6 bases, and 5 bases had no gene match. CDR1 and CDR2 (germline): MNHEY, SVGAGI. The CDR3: CASRASGGGETQYF. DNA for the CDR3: TGTGCCAGCAGGGCTAGCGGGGGAGGAGAGACCCAGTACTTC.

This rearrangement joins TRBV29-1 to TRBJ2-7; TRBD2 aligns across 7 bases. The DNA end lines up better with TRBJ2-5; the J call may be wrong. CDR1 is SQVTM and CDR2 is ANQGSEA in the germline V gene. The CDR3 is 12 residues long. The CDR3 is CSVQGEGETQYF. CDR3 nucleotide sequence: TGCAGCGTGCAAGGGGAGGGGGAGACCCAGTACTTC.

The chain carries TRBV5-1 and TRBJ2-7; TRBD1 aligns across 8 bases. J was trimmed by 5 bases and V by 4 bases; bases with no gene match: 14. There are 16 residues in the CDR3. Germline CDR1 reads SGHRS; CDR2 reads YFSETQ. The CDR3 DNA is TGCGCCAGCAGCCCACCCTTGGCAGGGGGCCTTAACGAGCAGTACTTC. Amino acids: CASSPPLAGGLNEQYF.

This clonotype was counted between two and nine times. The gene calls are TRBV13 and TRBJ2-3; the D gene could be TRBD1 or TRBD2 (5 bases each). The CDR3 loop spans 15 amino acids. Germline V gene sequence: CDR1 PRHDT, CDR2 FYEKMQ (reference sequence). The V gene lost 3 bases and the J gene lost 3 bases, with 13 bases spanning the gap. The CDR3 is CASSLGVGQTDTQYF. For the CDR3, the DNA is TGTGCCAGCAGCTTGGGGGTGGGGCAGACAGATACGCAGTATTTT.

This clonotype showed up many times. In nucleotides, the CDR3 is TGTGCCTCCGTCCCCCTGGGGTCAGTAGATACGCAGTATTTT. Translated, it gives CASVPLGSVDTQYF. The chain joins TRBV12-3 or TRBV12-4 to TRBJ2-3; no definite D call. This CDR3 spans 14 amino acids. Trimming pared 11 bases from V and 5 bases from J, leaving 20 bases between.

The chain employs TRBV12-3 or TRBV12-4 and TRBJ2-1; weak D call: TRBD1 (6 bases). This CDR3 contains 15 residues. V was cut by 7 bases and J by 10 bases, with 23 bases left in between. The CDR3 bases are TGTGCCAGCACCCCATTTAACAGGGAAGTGGGGGAGCAGTTCTTC. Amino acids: CASTPFNREVGEQFF.

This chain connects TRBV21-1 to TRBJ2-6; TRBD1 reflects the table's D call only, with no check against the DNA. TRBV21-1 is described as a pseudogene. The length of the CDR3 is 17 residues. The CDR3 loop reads CASSPHREGAGANVLTF. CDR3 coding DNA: TGTGCCAGCAGCCCCCATAGAGAGGGGGCTGGGGCCAACGTCCTGACTTTC.

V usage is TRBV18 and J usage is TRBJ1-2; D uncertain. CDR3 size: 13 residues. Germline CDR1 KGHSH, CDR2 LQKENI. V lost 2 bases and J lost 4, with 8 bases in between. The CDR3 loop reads CASSPLQGYGYTF. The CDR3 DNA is TGTGCCAGCTCACCATTGCAAGGCTATGGCTACACCTTC.

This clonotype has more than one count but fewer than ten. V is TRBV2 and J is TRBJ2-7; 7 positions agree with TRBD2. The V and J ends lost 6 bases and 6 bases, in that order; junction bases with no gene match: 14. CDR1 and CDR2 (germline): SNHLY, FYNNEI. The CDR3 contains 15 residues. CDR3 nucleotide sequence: TGTGCCAGCAGGGAGGAACGAAGCGGGAAAACCGAGCAGTACTTC. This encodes CASREERSGKTEQYF.

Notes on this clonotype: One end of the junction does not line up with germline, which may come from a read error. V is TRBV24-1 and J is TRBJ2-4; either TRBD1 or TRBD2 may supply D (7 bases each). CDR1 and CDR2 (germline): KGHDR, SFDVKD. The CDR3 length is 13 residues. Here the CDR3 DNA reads TGTGCCACCAGTGATTTACAGGGGCGGGGGCAGTACTTT. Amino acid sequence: CATSDLQGRGQYF.

CDR3 nucleotide sequence: TGTGCCAGCAGTTACCTGGGGACTAGCGGGAGGCATCTCGTAACGGGGGAGACCCAGTACTTC. Amino acids: CASSYLGTSGRHLVTGETQYF. The J gene is TRBJ2-5, the V gene TRBV6-5, with 15 bases lining up with TRBD2. V lost 2 bases and J lost 5; bases outside the gene matches: 18. The length of the CDR3 is 21 residues. In germline, CDR1 is MNHEY, CDR2 SVGAGI.

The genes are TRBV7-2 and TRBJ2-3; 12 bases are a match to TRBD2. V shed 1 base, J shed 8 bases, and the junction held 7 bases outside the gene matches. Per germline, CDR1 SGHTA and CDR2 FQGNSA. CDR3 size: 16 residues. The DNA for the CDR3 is TGTGCCAGCAGCTTAGGACGGACTAGCGGGAACCCTACGCAGTATTTT. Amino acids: CASSLGRTSGNPTQYF.

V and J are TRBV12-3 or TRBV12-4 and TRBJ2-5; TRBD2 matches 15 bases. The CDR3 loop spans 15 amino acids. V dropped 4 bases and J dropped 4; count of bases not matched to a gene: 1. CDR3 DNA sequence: TGTGCCAGCAGTTCGGGACTAGCGGGGGGAGAGACCCAGTACTTC. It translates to CASSSGLAGGETQYF.

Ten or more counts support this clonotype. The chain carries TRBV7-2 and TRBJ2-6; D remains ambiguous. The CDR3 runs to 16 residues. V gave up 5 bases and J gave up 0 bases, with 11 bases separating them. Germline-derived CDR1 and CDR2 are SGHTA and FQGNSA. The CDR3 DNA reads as TGTGCCAGCAGCCCGACCCAAGTCTCTGGGGCCAACGTCCTGACTTTC. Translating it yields CASSPTQVSGANVLTF.